Listed below are T cell receptor beta chains from one sample, sequenced in a study of shared clonotypes between healthy human individuals. This table comes from immunoSEQ multiplex PCR, and its TCRdb copy is limited to in-frame clones, with some not included. This sample carries 330,000 or so clones, around 67% of them seen once, and the ten largest clones take about 9.3%. Sequencing input: memory CD4+ T cells sorted from blood. Every receptor here comes from a man aged 25-45 years in good health. Each CDR3 is given with its conserved first and last residue. The order of the fields is CDR3 length, V gene, D gene, clone size, J gene, CDR3 DNA, CDR3 protein. A D gene is named only where the DNA matches it firmly. Size values are once, few and many counts, or a class for expanded clones, and some rows have none.

cdr3_length: 14; v_call: TRBV19; d_call: -; clone_size: -; j_call: TRBJ1-3; cdr3_nt: TGTGCCAGTAGTGCACTACGCTCTGGAAACACCATATATTTT; cdr3_aa: CASSALRSGNTIYF
cdr3_length: 14; v_call: TRBV28; d_call: TRBD2; clone_size: -; j_call: TRBJ2-7; cdr3_nt: TGTGCCAGCAGTTCGGGGGGACTATCCTACGAGCAGTACTTC; cdr3_aa: CASSSGGLSYEQYF
cdr3_length: 14; v_call: TRBV28; d_call: -; clone_size: -; j_call: TRBJ1-5; cdr3_nt: TGTGCCAGCAGTTTGGAGGACAGCCTCAGCCCCCAGCATTTT; cdr3_aa: CASSLEDSLSPQHF
cdr3_length: 13; v_call: TRBV7-3; d_call: -; clone_size: -; j_call: TRBJ2-2; cdr3_nt: TGTGCCAGCAGCTTAGTAGGAGTCGGGGAGCTGTTTTTT; cdr3_aa: CASSLVGVGELFF
cdr3_length: 11; v_call: TRBV5-4; d_call: -; clone_size: -; j_call: TRBJ1-1; cdr3_nt: TGTGCCAGCAGCTTGAGAGGGGAAGCTTTCTTT; cdr3_aa: CASSLRGEAFF
cdr3_length: 14; v_call: TRBV4-1; d_call: -; clone_size: few; j_call: TRBJ1-3; cdr3_nt: TGCGCCAGCAGCCAAGTCGGCCCTGGAAACACCATATATTTT; cdr3_aa: CASSQVGPGNTIYF
cdr3_length: 15; v_call: TRBV29-1; d_call: TRBD1; clone_size: -; j_call: TRBJ1-3; cdr3_nt: TGCAGCTTCATGGACAGGGGTGACTCTGGAAACACCATATATTTT; cdr3_aa: CSFMDRGDSGNTIYF
cdr3_length: 12; v_call: TRBV7-2; d_call: -; clone_size: -; j_call: TRBJ2-1; cdr3_nt: TGTGCCAGCAGCTTTTACCTCGATGAGCAGTTCTTC; cdr3_aa: CASSFYLDEQFF
cdr3_length: 14; v_call: TRBV5-1; d_call: -; clone_size: many; j_call: TRBJ2-2; cdr3_nt: TGCGCCAGCAGCTTGCCGTACGACACCGGGGAGCTGTTTTTT; cdr3_aa: CASSLPYDTGELFF
cdr3_length: 10; v_call: TRBV29-1; d_call: -; clone_size: many; j_call: TRBJ2-5; cdr3_nt: TGCAGCGGAGGAGTAGAGACCCAGTACTTC; cdr3_aa: CSGGVETQYF
cdr3_length: 14; v_call: TRBV9; d_call: TRBD2; clone_size: once; j_call: TRBJ2-7; cdr3_nt: TGTGCCAGCAGCACCTTAGCGGGAGCGGGCGAGCAGTACTTC; cdr3_aa: CASSTLAGAGEQYF
cdr3_length: 14; v_call: TRBV7-6; d_call: TRBD1; clone_size: -; j_call: TRBJ2-7; cdr3_nt: TGTGCCAGCAGCTTGGTGACAGGGGTAGACGAGCAGTACTTC; cdr3_aa: CASSLVTGVDEQYF
cdr3_length: 12; v_call: TRBV28; d_call: -; clone_size: -; j_call: TRBJ2-7; cdr3_nt: TGTGCCAGCAGTTCCGGTTCTTTCGAGCAGTACTTC; cdr3_aa: CASSSGSFEQYF
cdr3_length: 16; v_call: TRBV18; d_call: TRBD2; clone_size: -; j_call: TRBJ2-1; cdr3_nt: TGTGCCAGCTCTCAGCCGGGACTAGGATCCTACAATGAGCAGTTCTTC; cdr3_aa: CASSQPGLGSYNEQFF
cdr3_length: 14; v_call: TRBV5-8; d_call: -; clone_size: -; j_call: TRBJ1-5; cdr3_nt: TGTGCCAGCAGCGCCCAGGAGGATTATCAGCCCCAGCATTTT; cdr3_aa: CASSAQEDYQPQHF
cdr3_length: 10; v_call: TRBV5-3; d_call: -; clone_size: -; j_call: TRBJ2-1; cdr3_nt: TGTGCCAGAACCTTGCCCGAGCAGTTCTTC; cdr3_aa: CARTLPEQFF
cdr3_length: 12; v_call: TRBV6-6; d_call: -; clone_size: -; j_call: TRBJ2-2; cdr3_nt: TGTGCCAGCAGGGGGGTGTCGGGGTATTGGTTTTTT; cdr3_aa: CASRGVSGYWFF
cdr3_length: 12; v_call: TRBV10-3; d_call: -; clone_size: -; j_call: TRBJ2-5; cdr3_nt: TGTGCCATCAGTGAGGCGCAAGGGACCCAGTACTTC; cdr3_aa: CAISEAQGTQYF
cdr3_length: 13; v_call: TRBV27; d_call: -; clone_size: once; j_call: TRBJ2-1; cdr3_nt: TGTGCCAGCAGTTTAAACTACTACAATGAGCAGTTCTTC; cdr3_aa: CASSLNYYNEQFF
cdr3_length: 16; v_call: TRBV28; d_call: -; clone_size: -; j_call: TRBJ2-5; cdr3_nt: TGTGCCAGCAGCTTTCCTGTAGTTAACGGACAAGAGACCCAGTACTTC; cdr3_aa: CASSFPVVNGQETQYF
cdr3_length: 15; v_call: TRBV5-1; d_call: -; clone_size: few; j_call: TRBJ2-2; cdr3_nt: TGCGCCAGCAGCTTTCGAGGGGTTCACACCGGGGAGCTGTTTTTT; cdr3_aa: CASSFRGVHTGELFF
cdr3_length: 14; v_call: TRBV6-1; d_call: -; clone_size: -; j_call: TRBJ1-4; cdr3_nt: TGTGCCGGGGGGCAGGCTCAGGTTTGGGAAAAACTGTTTTTT; cdr3_aa: CAGGQAQVWEKLFF
cdr3_length: 15; v_call: TRBV10-1; d_call: -; clone_size: -; j_call: TRBJ2-3; cdr3_nt: TGCGCCAGCAGTGTTGGAGGGGGAAGCACAGATACGCAGTATTTT; cdr3_aa: CASSVGGGSTDTQYF
cdr3_length: 16; v_call: TRBV18; d_call: -; clone_size: -; j_call: TRBJ1-2; cdr3_nt: TGTGCCAGCTCACCTAAGAGCCAGGGATTATTGCAAGGCTACACCTTC; cdr3_aa: CASSPKSQGLLQGYTF
cdr3_length: 14; v_call: TRBV5-1; d_call: -; clone_size: -; j_call: TRBJ2-3; cdr3_nt: TGCGCCAGCAAGGACCTAACTAGCACAGATACGCAGTATTTT; cdr3_aa: CASKDLTSTDTQYF
cdr3_length: 16; v_call: TRBV28; d_call: TRBD1; clone_size: once; j_call: TRBJ1-3; cdr3_nt: TGTGCCAGCAGTTCCCCCGGACAGGGAAGAGGGAACACCATATATTTT; cdr3_aa: CASSSPGQGRGNTIYF
cdr3_length: 13; v_call: TRBV19; d_call: -; clone_size: -; j_call: TRBJ2-7; cdr3_nt: TGTGCCAGTTCCGTGACCCGCGCCTACGAGCAGTACTTC; cdr3_aa: CASSVTRAYEQYF
cdr3_length: 15; v_call: TRBV7-7; d_call: -; clone_size: -; j_call: TRBJ2-1; cdr3_nt: TGTGCTAGCAGCTTAACGGGAGCTCCCTACAATGAGCAGTTCTTC; cdr3_aa: CASSLTGAPYNEQFF
cdr3_length: 16; v_call: TRBV7-9; d_call: -; clone_size: -; j_call: TRBJ2-3; cdr3_nt: TGTGCCAGCAGCGGGACCCAGGGGCAGAACACAGATACGCAGTATTTT; cdr3_aa: CASSGTQGQNTDTQYF
cdr3_length: 15; v_call: TRBV7-6; d_call: -; clone_size: -; j_call: TRBJ2-1; cdr3_nt: TGTGCCAGCAGCCGAGCAGGGGGAGGGGTCAATGAGCAGTTCTTC; cdr3_aa: CASSRAGGGVNEQFF
cdr3_length: 13; v_call: TRBV25-1; d_call: -; clone_size: few; j_call: TRBJ1-2; cdr3_nt: TGTGCCAGCAGTGACGGGCAGGGCTTCGTCTACACCTTC; cdr3_aa: CASSDGQGFVYTF
cdr3_length: 15; v_call: TRBV28; d_call: TRBD1; clone_size: -; j_call: TRBJ1-4; cdr3_nt: TGTGCCAGCAGAGGGACAGATGCAACTAATGAAAAACTGTTTTTT; cdr3_aa: CASRGTDATNEKLFF
cdr3_length: 13; v_call: TRBV6-5; d_call: TRBD1; clone_size: -; j_call: TRBJ1-2; cdr3_nt: TGTGCCAGCAGTCGTAGGACAGGGGATGGCTACACCTTC; cdr3_aa: CASSRRTGDGYTF
cdr3_length: 16; v_call: TRBV11-2; d_call: -; clone_size: -; j_call: TRBJ1-3; cdr3_nt: TGTGCCAGCAGCTTACCCGCGTTGGGCCCCGGAAACACCATATATTTT; cdr3_aa: CASSLPALGPGNTIYF
cdr3_length: 14; v_call: TRBV2; d_call: TRBD2; clone_size: once; j_call: TRBJ2-5; cdr3_nt: TGTGCCAGCAAACTAGCGGAGTACCAAGAGACCCAGTACTTC; cdr3_aa: CASKLAEYQETQYF
cdr3_length: 13; v_call: TRBV27; d_call: -; clone_size: -; j_call: TRBJ1-2; cdr3_nt: TGTGCCAGCAGTTTATTGGTAGGGGCTGGCTACACCTTC; cdr3_aa: CASSLLVGAGYTF